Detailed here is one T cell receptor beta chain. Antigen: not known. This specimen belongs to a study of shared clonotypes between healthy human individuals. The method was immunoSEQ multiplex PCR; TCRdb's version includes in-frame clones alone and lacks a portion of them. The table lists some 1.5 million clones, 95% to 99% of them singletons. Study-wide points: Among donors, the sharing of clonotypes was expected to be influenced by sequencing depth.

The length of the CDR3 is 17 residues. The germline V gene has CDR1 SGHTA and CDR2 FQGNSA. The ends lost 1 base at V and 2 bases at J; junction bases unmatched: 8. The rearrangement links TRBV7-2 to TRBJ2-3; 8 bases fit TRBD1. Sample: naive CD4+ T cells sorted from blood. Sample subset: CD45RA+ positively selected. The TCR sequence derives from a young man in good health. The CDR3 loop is CASSLGPDRGTTDTQYF. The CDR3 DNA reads TGTGCCAGCAGCTTAGGACCCGACAGGGGCACCACAGATACGCAGTATTTT. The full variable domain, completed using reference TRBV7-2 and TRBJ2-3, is GAGVSQSPSNKVTEKGKDVELRCDPISGHTALYWYRQSLGQGLEFLIYFQGNSAPDKSGLPSDRFSAERTGGSVSTLTIQRTQQEDSAVYLCASSLGPDRGTTDTQYFGPGTRLTVL.